This T cell receptor beta chain was sequenced during a study of OX40 agonist ivuxolimab in advanced cancers. Per germline, CDR1 SNHLY and CDR2 FYNNEI. The V segment lost 6 bases and the J segment 5 bases; nucleotides outside the gene matches: 9. The CDR3 extends over 15 amino acids. Only in-frame clones appear in the TCRdb table, and some are missing; sequencing was by immunoSEQ multiplex PCR. The repertoire consists of fewer than 85,000 clones, with 70% to 90% occurring once and the leading ten covering less than 2%. The chain carries TRBV2 and TRBJ2-3; 9 bases line up with TRBD1. This specimen was CD4+ or CD8+ T cells sorted from blood, taken in a trial of the OX40 agonist ivuxolimab. This clonotype was sampled from an adult with an advanced solid tumor such as melanoma, head and neck, liver or kidney cancer. For the CDR3, the DNA is TGTGCCAGCAGCCCTACGACAGGGGGAAAAGATACGCAGTATTTT. This gives the protein CASSPTTGGKDTQYF.